The clone carrying this T cell receptor beta chain was seen a handful of times. The J segment lost 5 bases and the V segment lost 5 bases, leaving 4 bases of the junction unmatched. CDR3 length: 14 amino acids. Germline assignment: CDR1 WSHSY and CDR2 SAAADI. The time point: patch test 1, 2 weeks after DPC sensitization. Treatment meaning: therapeutic diphenylcyclopropenone sensitization with weekly scalp DPC. This record comes from a study of human T cells and chemical hapten exposure. Using its own MiXCR run on the RACE reads, TCRdb lists one record per CDR3 protein. The sample lists 95,000 to 150,000 distinct CDR3 sequences, 12% to 15% seen once, with 0.92% in the top ten.

The sequencing used whole blood, collected in connection with sensitization to the hapten diphenylcyclopropenone (DPC). This clonotype originated in a man aged 18 to 29 with alopecia areata. Some clones in this sample may be carry-over from other donors' samples. V usage is TRBV10-2 and J usage is TRBJ1-5, with TRBD1 matching 9 bases. CDR3 protein: CASSLTGGYQPQHF. The DNA for the CDR3 is TGCGCCAGCAGTCTGACAGGGGGTTATCAGCCCCAGCATTTT.